The T cell receptor beta chain described here comes from a study of OX40 agonist ivuxolimab in advanced cancers. As for the study in general: As their treatment, patients were administered ivuxolimab, an agonistic anti-OX40 (CD134) antibody. The eligibility criteria allowed prior anti-PD-1, anti-PD-L1 or anti-CTLA-4 therapy, and around 40% had some. Patients were 82.7% male with ages roughly 20 to 80, mean about 65. Of the patients, three showed partial responses, one with hepatocellular carcinoma and two with cutaneous melanoma.

Libraries were prepared by immunoSEQ multiplex PCR; TCRdb keeps only in-frame clonotypes and omits some of them. Of approximately 40,000 clones listed, roughly 88% were seen once; the top ten hold about 13%. CDR1 and CDR2 (germline): MNHNY, SVGAGI (reference sequence). The CDR3 has 14 residues. V dropped 0 bases and J dropped 10 bases, with 12 bases sitting between them. This TCR was recovered from an adult with an advanced solid tumor such as melanoma, head and neck, liver or kidney cancer. The J gene is TRBJ1-4, the V gene TRBV6-6, with TRBD1 as a possible D gene (5 bases). Source: CD4+ or CD8+ T cells sorted from blood, taken in a trial of the OX40 agonist ivuxolimab. DNA for the CDR3: TGTGCCAGCAGTTACTCGAAGACAGTTAGAAAACTGTTTTTT. Translated: CASSYSKTVRKLFF.